This T cell receptor (beta chain) was recovered during a study of T cell clones after liver transplantation. Study-wide background: Until 12-24 months post-transplant, subjects got standard immunosuppression and no induction. Blood was drawn pre-transplant, before withdrawal, and after full or failed withdrawal.

Measured with immunoSEQ multiplex PCR; TCRdb has only the in-frame clones, and not every one. The table has about 53,000 clones, roughly 83% seen once; the top ten hold about 8.1%. V was cut by 6 bases and J by 3 bases, with 5 bases left in between. The CDR3 totals 11 residues. The germline V gene has CDR1 WSHSY and CDR2 SAAADI. The sequencing used CD4+ T cells from blood, collected before liver transplant. The TCR sequence derives from a human donor who received a liver transplant. The chain is built from TRBV10-2 and TRBJ1-1; D remains unclear. The CDR3 coding sequence is TGCGCCAGCAGGGACGACACTGAAGCTTTCTTT. Protein product: CASRDDTEAFF.